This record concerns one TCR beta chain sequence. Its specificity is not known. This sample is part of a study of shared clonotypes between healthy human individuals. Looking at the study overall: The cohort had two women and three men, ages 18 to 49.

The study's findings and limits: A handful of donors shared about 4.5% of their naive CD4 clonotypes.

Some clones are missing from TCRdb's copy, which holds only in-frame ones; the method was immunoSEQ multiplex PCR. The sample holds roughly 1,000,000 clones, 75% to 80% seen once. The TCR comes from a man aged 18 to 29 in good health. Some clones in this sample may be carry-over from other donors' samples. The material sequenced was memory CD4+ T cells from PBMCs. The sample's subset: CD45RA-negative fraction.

The chain's CDR3 is CASAFGNEKLFF. The CDR3 DNA reads TGTGCCTCCGCGTTCGGTAATGAAAAACTGTTTTTT. J is TRBJ1-4 and V is TRBV6-6; D unresolved. The CDR3 has 12 residues. In germline, CDR1 is MNHNY, CDR2 SVGAGI (reference sequence). V lost 11 bases, J lost 4 bases, and 11 bases lay in between.